This entry lists 3 T cell receptor beta chains sequenced from one sample in a study of molecular identifiers for immune sequencing clone quantification. TCRdb analysed the PCR reads with MiXCR anew, one entry per CDR3 protein. Among about 510,000 distinct CDR3 sequences listed, 20% to 25% were seen once. Sequencing was done on a sample of naive CD8+ T cells from blood, with Jurkat cell RNA spiked in. Specified subset: FACS-sorted CD8+CD4-CCR7+CD45RA+ naive T cells. The receptors here all came from a human donor in good health. Some libraries in this study had Jurkat cell RNA spiked in.

This clonotype was found once. This could be a read error, since a much larger clone is one nucleotide away. Because the CDR3 is missing its conserved closing phenylalanine or tryptophan, this is likely a read error. The rearrangement links TRBV27 to TRBJ2-3, with 7 bases lining up with TRBD1. J gave up 10 bases and V 5 bases, and 9 bases lay outside the gene matches. The CDR3 is 13 residues long. CDR1 is MNHEY, CDR2 SMNVEV, per germline (reference sequence). The CDR3 DNA reads as TGTGCCAGCAGTCTACGACAGGGATCGGCGCAGTATCTT. Amino acid sequence: CASSLRQGSAQYL.

Turning to this clonotype: The CDR3 does not close with the conserved phenylalanine or tryptophan, likely indicating a read error. The rearrangement uses TRBV5-6 and TRBJ2-3; a possible D gene is TRBD2 (6 bases). Trimming left V 0 bases short and J 0 bases short, with 11 bases between. Germline CDR1 SGHDT, CDR2 YYEEEE. The CDR3 spans 16 residues. Here the CDR3 DNA reads TGTGCCAGCAGCTTGGCCACTAGCAGTAGCACAGATACGCAGTATCTT. This sequence encodes CASSLATSSSTDTQYL.

The sample holds a few counts of this clonotype. This rearrangement joins TRBV4-3 to TRBJ2-1, with TRBD2 identical over 9 bases. The V segment lost 3 bases and the J segment 15 bases; nucleotides outside the gene matches: 15. Germline-derived CDR1 and CDR2 are LGHNA and YSLEER. The CDR3 contains 15 residues. The DNA of the CDR3 is TGCGCCAGCAGCCAGGATTATGCCTCCGGACTAGCGTCGTTCTTC. As protein: CASSQDYASGLASFF.